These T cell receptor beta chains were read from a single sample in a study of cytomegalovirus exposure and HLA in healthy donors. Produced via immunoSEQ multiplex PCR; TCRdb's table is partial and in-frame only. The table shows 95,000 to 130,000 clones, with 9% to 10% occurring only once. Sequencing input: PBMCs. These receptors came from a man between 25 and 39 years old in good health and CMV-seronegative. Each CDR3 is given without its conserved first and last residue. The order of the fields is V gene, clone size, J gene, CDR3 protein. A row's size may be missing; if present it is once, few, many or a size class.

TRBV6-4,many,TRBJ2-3,ASSDSSGGRDTQY
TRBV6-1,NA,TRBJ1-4,ASSPQGASLKLF
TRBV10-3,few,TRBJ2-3,AISDRGDTQY
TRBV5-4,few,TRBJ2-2,ASSFSTRGTGELF
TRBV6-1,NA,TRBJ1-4,ASSAIQGQGKKLF
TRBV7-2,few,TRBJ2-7,ASSPDRSAYEQY
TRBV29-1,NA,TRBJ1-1,SVDWDSNTEAF
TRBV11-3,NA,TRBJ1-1,ASSRDSMNTEAF
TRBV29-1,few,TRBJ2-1,SVGNRVDNEQF
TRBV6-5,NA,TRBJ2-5,ASSLQGAVGETQY
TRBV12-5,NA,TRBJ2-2,ASGLQGASTGELF
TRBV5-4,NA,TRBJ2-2,ASTLQGANTGELF
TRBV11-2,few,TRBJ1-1,ASRNPGITEAF
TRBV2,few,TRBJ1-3,ASFGGEGNTIY
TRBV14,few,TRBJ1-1,ASSLLYTEAF
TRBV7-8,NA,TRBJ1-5,ASSLGRSNQPQH
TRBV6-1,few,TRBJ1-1,ASGRDRGPTEAF
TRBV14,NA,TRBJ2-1,ASSRGYGSYNEQF
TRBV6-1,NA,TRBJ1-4,ASSESWTGESEKLF
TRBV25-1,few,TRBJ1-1,ASREDGEAF
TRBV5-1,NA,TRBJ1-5,ASSSTGGHNQPQH
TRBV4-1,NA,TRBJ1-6,ASSQSSISYNSPLH
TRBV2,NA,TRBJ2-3,ASSGDTDTQY
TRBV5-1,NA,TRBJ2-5,ASSLKREGRQETQY
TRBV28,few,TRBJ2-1,ASSLWASGSVEQF
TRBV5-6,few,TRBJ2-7,ASSYSRYEQY
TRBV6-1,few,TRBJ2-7,ASSGSGQGAYEQY
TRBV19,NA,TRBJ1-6,ASRSAGGLVSPLH
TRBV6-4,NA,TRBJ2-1,ASGKTGATNEQF
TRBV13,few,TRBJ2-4,ASSIGTHLAKNIQY
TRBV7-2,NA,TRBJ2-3,ASSPGGDTQY